This TCR beta chain was captured in a study of OX40 agonist ivuxolimab in advanced cancers. Trimming stripped 6 bases from V and 1 base from J, with 18 bases between. Germline V CDR1 and CDR2: MNHEY, SMNVEV (reference sequence). This CDR3 is 16 amino acids long. Here immunoSEQ multiplex PCR was the method, and the copy in TCRdb shows in-frame clones only, minus some. Here the sample spans tens of thousands of clones, roughly 89% being singletons. This TCR was sampled from an adult with an advanced solid tumor such as melanoma, head and neck, liver or kidney cancer. The specimen comprised CD4+ or CD8+ T cells sorted from blood, sampled in a trial of the OX40 agonist ivuxolimab. V gene TRBV27 combines with J gene TRBJ1-2; possible D gene TRBD1, 6 bases. CDR3: CASRPGGGGRNYGYTF. The DNA of the CDR3 is TGTGCCAGCAGGCCGGGAGGGGGGGGGCGTAACTATGGCTACACCTTC.